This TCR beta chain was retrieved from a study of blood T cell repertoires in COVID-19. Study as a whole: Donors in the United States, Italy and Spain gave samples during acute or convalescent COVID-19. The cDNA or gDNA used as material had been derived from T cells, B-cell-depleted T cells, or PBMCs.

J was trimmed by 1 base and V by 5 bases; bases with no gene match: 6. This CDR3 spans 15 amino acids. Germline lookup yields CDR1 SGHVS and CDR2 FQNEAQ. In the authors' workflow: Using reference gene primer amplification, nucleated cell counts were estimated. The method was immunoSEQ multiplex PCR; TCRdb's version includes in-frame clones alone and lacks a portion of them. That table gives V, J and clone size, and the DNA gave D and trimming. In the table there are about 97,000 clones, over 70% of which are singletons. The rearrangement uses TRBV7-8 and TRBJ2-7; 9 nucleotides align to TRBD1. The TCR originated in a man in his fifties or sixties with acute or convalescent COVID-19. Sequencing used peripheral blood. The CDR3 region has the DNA TGTGCCAGCAGCGCATCGGACAGGGGATCCTACGAGCAGTACTTC. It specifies CASSASDRGSYEQYF.